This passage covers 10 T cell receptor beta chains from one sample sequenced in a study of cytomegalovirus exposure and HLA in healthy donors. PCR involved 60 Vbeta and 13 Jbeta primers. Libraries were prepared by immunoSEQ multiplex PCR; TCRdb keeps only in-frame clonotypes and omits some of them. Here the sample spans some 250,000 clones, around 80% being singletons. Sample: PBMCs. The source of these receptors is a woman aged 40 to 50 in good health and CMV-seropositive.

CDR3 sequence (DNA): TGCAGCGTCAGTTCGAATGAAAAACTGTTTTTT. It codes for CSVSSNEKLFF. This rearrangement joins TRBV29-1 to TRBJ1-4, with D hard to call. This CDR3 is 11 amino acids long. Trimming removed 6 bases at V and 5 bases at J, with 7 bases between. Germline CDR1 reads SQVTM; CDR2 reads ANQGSEA. The complete variable domain, with remaining parts taken from reference TRBV29-1 and TRBJ1-4, reads SAVISQKPSRDICQRGTSLTIQCQVDSQVTMMFWYRQQPGQSLTLIATANQGSEATYESGFVIDKFPISRPNLTFSTLTVSNMSPEDSSIYLCSVSSNEKLFFGSGTQLSVL.

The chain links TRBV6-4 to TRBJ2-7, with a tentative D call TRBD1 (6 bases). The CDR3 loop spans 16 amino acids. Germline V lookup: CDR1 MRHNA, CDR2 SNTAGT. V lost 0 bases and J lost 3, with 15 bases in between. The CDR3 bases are TGTGCCAGCAGTGACTCGCTCAGGGGACCTGGCTACGAGCAGTACTTC. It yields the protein CASSDSLRGPGYEQYF.

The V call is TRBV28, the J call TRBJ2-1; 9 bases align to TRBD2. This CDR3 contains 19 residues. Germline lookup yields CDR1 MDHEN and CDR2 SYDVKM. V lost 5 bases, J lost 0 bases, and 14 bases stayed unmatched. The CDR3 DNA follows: TGTGCCAGCAGTCCCCCCCCTAGCGGGGACGTCAGCTCCTACAATGAGCAGTTCTTC. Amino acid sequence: CASSPPPSGDVSSYNEQFF.

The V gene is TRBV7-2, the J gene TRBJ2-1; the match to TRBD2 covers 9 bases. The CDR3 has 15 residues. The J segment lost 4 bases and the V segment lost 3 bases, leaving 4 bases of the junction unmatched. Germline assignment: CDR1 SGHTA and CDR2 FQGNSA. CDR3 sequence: CASSFGTSRYNEQFF. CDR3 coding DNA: TGTGCCAGCAGCTTCGGGACTAGCAGATACAATGAGCAGTTCTTC.

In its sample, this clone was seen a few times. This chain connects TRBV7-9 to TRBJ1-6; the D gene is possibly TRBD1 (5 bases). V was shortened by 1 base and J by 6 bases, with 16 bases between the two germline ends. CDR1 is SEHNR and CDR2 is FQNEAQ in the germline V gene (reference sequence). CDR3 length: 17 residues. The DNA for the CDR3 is TGTGCCAGCAGCTTAGTAACAGGTGACACACCTAATTCACCCCTCCACTTT. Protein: CASSLVTGDTPNSPLHF.

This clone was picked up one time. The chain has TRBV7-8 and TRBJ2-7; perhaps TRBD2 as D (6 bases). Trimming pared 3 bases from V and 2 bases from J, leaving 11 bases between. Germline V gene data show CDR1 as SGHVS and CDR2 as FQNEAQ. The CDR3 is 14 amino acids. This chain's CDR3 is CASSLGRGPYEQYF. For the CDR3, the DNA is TGTGCCAGCAGCTTGGGGCGGGGCCCCTACGAGCAGTACTTC.

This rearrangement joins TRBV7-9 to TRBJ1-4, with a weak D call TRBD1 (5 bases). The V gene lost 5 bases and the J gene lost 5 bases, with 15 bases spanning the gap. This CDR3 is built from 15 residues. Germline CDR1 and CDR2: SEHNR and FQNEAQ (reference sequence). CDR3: CASSVGGTGNEKLFF. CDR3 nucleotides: TGTGCCAGCAGCGTTGGGGGGACGGGAAATGAAAAACTGTTTTTT.

The CDR3 DNA reads TGTGCCAGCAGTTACAAAGCCCTCTATGGCTACACCTTC. Translation gives CASSYKALYGYTF. The V gene is TRBV6-5, the J gene TRBJ1-2; D uncertain. The length of the CDR3 is 13 residues. CDR1 is MNHEY and CDR2 is SVGAGI in the germline V gene. V was clipped by 2 bases and J by 4 bases, with 8 bases between them.

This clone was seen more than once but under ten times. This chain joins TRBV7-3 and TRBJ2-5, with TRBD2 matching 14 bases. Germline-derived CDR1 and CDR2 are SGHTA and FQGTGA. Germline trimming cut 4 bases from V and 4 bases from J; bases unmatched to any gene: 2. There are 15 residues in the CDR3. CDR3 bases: TGTGCCAGCAGCTCGACTAGCGGGGGGGGAGAGACCCAGTACTTC. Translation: CASSSTSGGGETQYF.

As DNA, the CDR3 is TGCGCCAGCAGCCTGCAGGGTTACGACGAAAAACTGTTTTTT. It codes for CASSLQGYDEKLFF. V gene TRBV5-1 combines with J gene TRBJ1-4; perhaps TRBD1 as D (5 bases). Between the trimmed V and J ends, which lost 4 bases and 8 bases, there was a span of 15 bases. The germline CDR1 and CDR2 sequences are SGHRS and YFSETQ. This CDR3 has 14 amino acids. Full variable domain (missing parts from reference TRBV5-1 and TRBJ1-4): KAGVTQTPRYLIKTRGQQVTLSCSPISGHRSVSWYQQTPGQGLQFLFEYFSETQRNKGNFPGRFSGRQFSNSRSEMNVSTLELGDSALYLCASSLQGYDEKLFFGSGTQLSVL.